The 26 T cell receptor beta chains below all came from one sample that was sequenced in a study of OX40 agonist ivuxolimab in advanced cancers. Produced via immunoSEQ multiplex PCR; TCRdb's table is partial and in-frame only. The sample records 60,000 to 80,000 clones, roughly 80% being singletons. Here the sequenced sample was CD4+ or CD8+ T cells sorted from blood, taken in a trial of the OX40 agonist ivuxolimab. The receptors were sampled from an adult with an advanced solid tumor such as melanoma, head and neck, liver or kidney cancer.

The chain employs TRBV5-4 and TRBJ1-4; TRBD1 matches at 8 bases. This CDR3 spans 14 amino acids. The germline gives CDR1 SGHNT, CDR2 YYREEE (reference sequence). The ends lost 1 base at V and 7 bases at J; junction bases unmatched: 3. The chain's CDR3 is CASSLQGAVEKLFF. In DNA, the CDR3 is TGTGCCAGCAGCTTGCAGGGGGCGGTTGAAAAACTGTTTTTT.

The chain combines TRBV6-7 with TRBJ2-1, with 8 bases lining up with TRBD2. TRBV6-7 is known as an ORF, though its function is uncertain. V gave up 4 bases and J gave up 3 bases; unmatched junction bases: 11. The CDR3 is made up of 17 amino acids. In DNA, the CDR3 is TGTGCCAGCAGTTCTAGGGAAGCGGGAGTTAACTACAATGAGCAGTTCTTC. It is translated as CASSSREAGVNYNEQFF.

CDR3 sequence: CASILNGIRWTEAFF. The CDR3 coding sequence is TGTGCCAGCATTTTAAACGGGATCCGGTGGACTGAAGCTTTCTTT. V and J are TRBV6-6 and TRBJ1-1, with D uncertain. The CDR3 extends over 15 amino acids. The V and J ends lost 7 bases and 5 bases respectively, with 20 bases between them. Germline lookup yields CDR1 MNHNY and CDR2 SVGAGI (reference sequence).

The V gene is TRBV7-7, the J gene TRBJ2-7, with 9 bases fitting TRBD1. V shed 5 bases and J 5 bases; nucleotides not matched to a gene: 7. CDR1 and CDR2 from the germline V gene are SSHAT and FNYEAQ (reference sequence). The CDR3 runs to 14 residues. CDR3 in DNA: TGTGCCAGCAGCCAGGGACAGGGTAGCCACGAGCAGTACTTC. It yields the protein CASSQGQGSHEQYF.

The rearrangement links TRBV5-4 to TRBJ1-1, with D maybe TRBD1 (5 bases). The CDR3 spans 14 residues. Germline values: CDR1 SGHNT, CDR2 YYREEE (reference sequence). V was cut by 4 bases and J by 4 bases, with 14 bases left in between. The chain's CDR3 is CASSRGGGSTEAFF. The CDR3 region has the DNA TGTGCCAGCAGCCGTGGGGGGGGGAGCACTGAAGCTTTCTTT. Full variable domain (outside the CDR3, taken from reference TRBV5-4 and TRBJ1-1): ETGVTQSPTHLIKTRGQQVTLRCSSQSGHNTVSWYQQALGQGPQFIFQYYREEENGRGNFPPRFSGLQFPNYSSELNVNALELDDSALYLCASSRGGGSTEAFFGQGTRLTVV.

This chain links TRBV5-8 with TRBJ1-1, with a tentative D call TRBD1 (5 bases). The CDR3 is 17 residues long. CDR1 and CDR2 from the germline V gene are SGHTS and YDEGEE. Trimming pared 3 bases from V and 1 base from J, leaving 19 bases between. As DNA, the CDR3 is TGTGCCAGCAGCTCGGGTGGGGGAAAGGGGCCGAACACTGAAGCTTTCTTT. Amino acids: CASSSGGGKGPNTEAFF.

The chain recombines TRBV2 with TRBJ2-3, with D hard to call. The V gene lost 4 bases and the J gene lost 2 bases, with 10 bases spanning the gap. This CDR3 comprises 14 residues. The germline V gene encodes CDR1 SNHLY and CDR2 FYNNEI. As DNA, the CDR3 is TGTGCCAGCAGTGGTGGTTTTAACACAGATACGCAGTATTTT. It encodes CASSGGFNTDTQYF.

DNA for the CDR3: TGTGCCTGGAGTGTATGGCTAGCTCGCGAGCAGTACTTC. This sequence encodes CAWSVWLAREQYF. The gene calls are TRBV30 and TRBJ2-7; possibly TRBD2 for D (5 bases). Per the germline V gene, CDR1 is GTSNPN and CDR2 is SVGIG (reference sequence). The CDR3 is 13 amino acids. V dropped 0 bases and J dropped 6 bases, with 12 bases sitting between them.

CDR3 sequence reads: CASSELVTQYF. CDR3 DNA sequence: TGTGCCAGCAGTGAACTGGTAACTCAGTACTTC. V gene TRBV2 combines with J gene TRBJ2-5; D is undetermined. CDR1 SNHLY and CDR2 FYNNEI come from the germline V gene. CDR3 size: 11 residues. Trimming took off 2 bases at V and 11 bases at J, with 9 bases between the two ends.

The genes are TRBV28 and TRBJ2-1; D is unresolved. Trimming shortened V by 4 bases and J by 0 bases, and 7 bases separated the two germline ends. This CDR3 spans 14 amino acids. Germline assignment: CDR1 MDHEN and CDR2 SYDVKM. The CDR3 DNA reads TGTGCCAGCAGTTCTGTGGGCTCCTACAATGAGCAGTTCTTC. Its translation: CASSSVGSYNEQFF.

The V gene is TRBV5-1, the J gene TRBJ1-5; no definite D call. CDR3 size: 13 residues. V gave up 4 bases and J gave up 4 bases, with 9 bases separating them. CDR1 and CDR2 from the germline V gene are SGHRS and YFSETQ. The CDR3 protein is CASSPDGNQPQHF. The CDR3 nucleotides are TGCGCCAGCAGCCCGGACGGGAATCAGCCCCAGCATTTT.

This chain uses TRBV6-4 with TRBJ2-1, with 7 bases matching TRBD1. The CDR3 has 15 residues. V was clipped by 5 bases and J by 2 bases; unmatched bases: 6. The germline V gene encodes CDR1 MRHNA and CDR2 SNTAGT. This CDR3 is CASSRTTGAYNEQFF. In nucleotides, the CDR3 is TGTGCCAGCAGTCGAACAACAGGGGCCTACAATGAGCAGTTCTTC.

The chain joins TRBV19 to TRBJ2-1; TRBD2 matches 9 bases. Germline CDR1 is LNHDA and CDR2 is SQIVND (reference sequence). The CDR3 length is 15 residues. The J segment lost 3 bases and the V segment lost 4 bases, leaving 4 bases of the junction unmatched. CDR3 residues: CASSTSGDIYNEQFF. CDR3 DNA sequence: TGTGCCAGTAGTACTAGCGGGGATATCTACAATGAGCAGTTCTTC.

Note on this clone: A read error may be the cause here, since a much bigger clone is one base away. The genes are TRBV18 and TRBJ1-5; a possible D gene is TRBD1 (5 bases). The CDR3 is made up of 15 amino acids. The germline V gene has CDR1 KGHSH and CDR2 LQKENI. CDR3 DNA sequence: TGTACCAGCAAATCGGGGGGAGGGGGCAATCAGCCCCAGCATTTT. Its protein is CTSKSGGGGNQPQHF.

The chain recombines TRBV11-3 with TRBJ2-4; D ambiguous. CDR3 length equals 16 residues. Trimming left V 3 bases short and J 0 bases short, with 12 bases between. The germline V gene has CDR1 SGHNT and CDR2 YENEEA. CDR3 amino acids: CASSLIGYLAKNIQYF. CDR3 DNA: TGTGCCAGCAGCTTGATAGGGTACCTAGCCAAAAACATTCAGTACTTC.

On this clone itself: This sample also contains other DNA sequences that code for the same CDR3. The chain joins TRBV19 to TRBJ2-5; D is uncertain. The germline V and J ends were trimmed by 3 bases and 5 bases, with 4 bases remaining between them. The CDR3 consists of 11 residues. Germline V CDR1 and CDR2: LNHDA, SQIVND (reference sequence). This chain's CDR3 is CASSIMETQYF. In DNA, the CDR3 is TGTGCCAGTAGTATCATGGAGACCCAGTACTTC.

CDR3 protein: CASSIAPNTEAFF. The CDR3 DNA is TGTGCCAGTAGTATAGCCCCAAACACTGAAGCTTTCTTT. The chain has TRBV19 and TRBJ1-1; D remains ambiguous. Trimming took off 1 base at V and 2 bases at J, with 5 bases between the two ends. Germline V lookup: CDR1 LNHDA, CDR2 SQIVND (reference sequence). This CDR3 region has 13 residues. Full variable domain (remainder filled in from reference TRBV19 and TRBJ1-1): DGGITQSPKYLFRKEGQNVTLSCEQNLNHDAMYWYRQDPGQGLRLIYYSQIVNDFQKGDIAEGYSVSREKKESFPLTVTSAQKNPTAFYLCASSIAPNTEAFFGQGTRLTVV.

This clone was seen only a few times. The chain couples TRBV10-3 to TRBJ2-1, with D possibly matching TRBD1 (6 bases). The germline V and J ends were trimmed by 4 bases and 6 bases, with 13 bases remaining between them. Per the germline V gene, CDR1 is ENHRY and CDR2 is SYGVKD. The CDR3 has 14 amino acids. The CDR3 here is CAISGGLGINEQFF. The CDR3 DNA sequence: TGTGCCATCAGTGGGGGGCTTGGGATCAATGAGCAGTTCTTC.

This clone was seen just once. J is TRBJ1-5 and V is TRBV4-1, with 10 bases matching TRBD1. V was clipped by 4 bases and J by 6 bases; unmatched bases: 6. The CDR3 length is 15 residues. Germline V gene data show CDR1 as MGHRA and CDR2 as YSYEKL. The CDR3 nucleotides read TGCGCCAGCAGCCTGGACAGGGGGATGGGTCAGCCCCAGCATTTT. Protein product: CASSLDRGMGQPQHF.

The chain links TRBV5-1 to TRBJ1-2; TRBD1 aligns across 7 bases. The V segment lost 2 bases and the J segment 5 bases; nucleotides outside the gene matches: 9. The CDR3 totals 15 residues. Germline values: CDR1 SGHRS, CDR2 YFSETQ. This CDR3 is CASSFGRDSVYGYTF. The DNA of the CDR3 is TGCGCCAGCAGCTTCGGCCGGGACAGCGTATATGGCTACACCTTC.

The V and J genes are TRBV6-5 and TRBJ2-7, with D perhaps TRBD1 (6 bases). The germline V and J ends were trimmed by 2 bases and 2 bases, with 13 bases remaining between them. The CDR3 is made up of 15 amino acids. CDR1 and CDR2 from the germline V gene are MNHEY and SVGAGI. CDR3 coding DNA: TGTGCCAGCAGTTACGCACAGGGTGAACCCTACGAGCAGTACTTC. Translating it yields CASSYAQGEPYEQYF.

V gene TRBV29-1 combines with J gene TRBJ2-2, with D possibly being TRBD1 (6 bases). Germline CDR1 is SQVTM and CDR2 is ANQGSEA. V was shortened by 8 bases and J by 0 bases, with 13 bases between the two germline ends. This CDR3 has 14 amino acids. The CDR3: CSHAGTSNTGELFF. The DNA of the CDR3 is TGCAGCCACGCCGGGACATCGAACACCGGGGAGCTGTTTTTT.

This clone was seen only once. The chain links TRBV15 to TRBJ2-5; possibly TRBD2 for D (6 bases). The J call may be mistaken, given a closer DNA end match to TRBJ2-7. Germline CDR1 is LNHNV and CDR2 is YYDKDF (reference sequence). The CDR3 contains 14 residues. In nucleotides, the CDR3 is TGTGCCACCAGCAGAGACAGCGGGCCCTACGAGCAGTACTTC. Amino acids: CATSRDSGPYEQYF.

The gene calls are TRBV4-2 and TRBJ2-1, with 13 bases aligning to TRBD2. This CDR3 spans 15 amino acids. With V trimmed by 4 bases and J by 10 bases, 7 bases remained unmatched. The germline CDR1 and CDR2 sequences are LGHNA and YNFKEQ. Written as DNA, the CDR3 is TGTGCCAGCAGCCGATCCGGACTAGCGGGAGACGAGCAGTTCTTC. This translates into CASSRSGLAGDEQFF.

This chain links TRBV5-8 with TRBJ1-1; unclear D gene. With 0 bases removed from V and 11 bases from J, the gap between germline ends came to 11 bases. The CDR3 has 12 amino acids. Germline CDR1 reads SGHTS; CDR2 reads YDEGEE. CDR3 coding DNA: TGTGCCAGCAGCTTGGGCCCTTACCGTGCTTTCTTT. This gives the protein CASSLGPYRAFF.

The chain recombines TRBV2 with TRBJ2-1, with a weak D call TRBD1 (6 bases). The V end was cut by 7 bases, the J end by 9 bases, with 16 bases between. CDR3 length: 13 residues. Germline V CDR1 and CDR2: SNHLY, FYNNEI. The CDR3 bases are TGTGCCAGCACCCGGACAGTTACGGGTGAGCAGTTCTTC. Protein: CASTRTVTGEQFF.